The T cell receptor beta chain described here comes from a study of T cell changes during pregnancy in multiple sclerosis. The germline V gene encodes CDR1 MNHEY and CDR2 SMNVEV (reference sequence). This CDR3 has 12 amino acids. The V end lost 1 base, the J end lost 8 bases, and 6 bases lay between the germline ends. In its sample, this clone was seen a few times. TCRdb's copy holds only in-frame clones and misses some; the assay was immunoSEQ multiplex PCR. This table holds about 38,000 clones, about nine tenths found once. The starting material was CD8+ T cells from peripheral blood mononuclear cells, obtained in the second trimester of pregnancy. The genes are TRBV27 and TRBJ2-1; D may be TRBD2 (5 bases). The sequence came from a female donor with multiple sclerosis, enrolled in a pregnancy study. The CDR3 DNA is TGTGCCAGCAGTTTATTGGGAGATGAGCAGTTCTTC. It codes for CASSLLGDEQFF.